One and the same sample provided the 21 T cell receptor beta chains below, sequenced in a study of T cell changes during pregnancy in multiple sclerosis. This table comes from immunoSEQ multiplex PCR, and its TCRdb copy is limited to in-frame clones, with some not included. The data show roughly 53,000 clones, over 85% seen once. The sample consisted of CD8+ T cells from peripheral blood mononuclear cells, taken before pregnancy. These receptors were collected from a female donor with multiple sclerosis, enrolled in a pregnancy study.

This sequence joins TRBV15 and TRBJ2-1, with 8 bases matching TRBD2. The CDR3 runs to 16 residues. Germline loops: CDR1 LNHNV, CDR2 YYDKDF (reference sequence). V shed 5 bases, J shed 3 bases, and the junction held 9 bases outside the gene matches. DNA of the CDR3: TGTGCCACCAGCGGCGGGGGGCCCGTCGGCTACAATGAGCAGTTCTTC. It specifies CATSGGGPVGYNEQFF. Variable domain in full (rest from reference TRBV15 and TRBJ2-1): DAMVIQNPRYQVTQFGKPVTLSCSQTLNHNVMYWYQQKSSQAPKLLFHYYDKDFNNEADTPDNFQSRRPNTSFCFLDIRSPGLGDTAMYLCATSGGGPVGYNEQFFGPGTRLTVL.

The chain uses TRBV7-9 and TRBJ2-2, with TRBD1 as a possible D gene (5 bases). Per the germline V gene, CDR1 is SEHNR and CDR2 is FQNEAQ (reference sequence). The V gene lost 3 bases and the J gene lost 7 bases, with 9 bases spanning the gap. The CDR3 consists of 13 residues. The CDR3 sequence is CASSFGANGELFF. CDR3 DNA sequence: TGTGCCAGCAGCTTTGGGGCAAACGGGGAGCTGTTTTTT.

This chain links TRBV9 with TRBJ1-4; 8 bases map to TRBD1. With V trimmed by 3 bases and J by 7 bases, 8 bases remained unmatched. The CDR3 is 15 residues long. Germline V gene sequence: CDR1 SGDLS, CDR2 YYNGEE. This CDR3 is CASSETGTGSEKLFF. DNA for the CDR3: TGTGCCAGCAGCGAAACCGGGACAGGTAGTGAAAAACTGTTTTTT.

V and J are TRBV4-3 and TRBJ1-2, with 7 positions matching TRBD1. V gave up 3 bases and J gave up 6 bases; unmatched junction bases: 4. The CDR3 covers 13 residues. The germline V gene has CDR1 LGHNA and CDR2 YSLEER. This CDR3 reads CASSQVTGDGYTF. DNA for the CDR3: TGCGCCAGCAGCCAGGTCACAGGGGATGGCTACACCTTC.

The sample holds a few counts of this clone. The chain is built from TRBV29-1 and TRBJ1-1; possibly TRBD1 for D (6 bases). Looked up from germline, CDR1 is SQVTM and CDR2 is ANQGSEA. Trimming took off 4 bases at V and 1 base at J, with 10 bases between the two ends. The CDR3 extends over 13 amino acids. CDR3 sequence: CSVVTGTNTEAFF. In nucleotides, the CDR3 is TGCAGCGTTGTTACAGGGACGAACACTGAAGCTTTCTTT.

A remark on this clone: Other DNA sequences of this sample code for an identical CDR3. This chain links TRBV4-1 with TRBJ1-6, with 9 bases that match TRBD1. V shed 3 bases and J 4 bases; nucleotides not matched to a gene: 1. Germline loops: CDR1 MGHRA, CDR2 YSYEKL. The length of the CDR3 is 15 residues. The CDR3 sequence is CASSQGTGYNSPLHF. CDR3 in DNA: TGCGCCAGCAGCCAGGGGACAGGGTATAATTCACCCCTCCACTTT.

The chain combines TRBV29-1 with TRBJ2-7, with TRBD1 identical over 10 bases. V gave up 6 bases and J gave up 3 bases; unmatched junction bases: 8. This CDR3 has 14 residues. Germline V lookup: CDR1 SQVTM, CDR2 ANQGSEA. CDR3 DNA sequence: TGCAGCGTCAGCCGGGACAGGGGATACTACGAGCAGTACTTC. It specifies CSVSRDRGYYEQYF.

This clone was observed once. The chain combines TRBV7-9 with TRBJ1-1, with D uncertain. Germline V CDR1 and CDR2: SEHNR, FQNEAQ (reference sequence). The germline V and J ends were trimmed by 2 bases and 1 base, with 8 bases remaining between them. The length of the CDR3 is 14 residues. Here the CDR3 reads CASSLSTGNTEAFF. The CDR3 nucleotides are TGTGCCAGCAGCTTAAGTACGGGGAACACTGAAGCTTTCTTT. The whole variable domain, filled in from reference TRBV7-9 and TRBJ1-1, reads DTGVSQNPRHKITKRGQNVTFRCDPISEHNRLYWYRQTLGQGPEFLTYFQNEAQLEKSRLLSDRFSAERPKGSFSTLEIQRTEQGDSAMYLCASSLSTGNTEAFFGQGTRLTVV.

The chain carries TRBV7-2 and TRBJ1-1, with D tentatively TRBD1 (6 bases). In germline, CDR1 is SGHTA, CDR2 FQGNSA. CDR3 length: 11 residues. V was cut by 5 bases and J by 8 bases, with 9 bases left in between. CDR3 nucleotide sequence: TGTGCCAGCAGCATAACAGGGGAAGCTTTCTTT. As protein: CASSITGEAFF.

The rearrangement joins TRBV7-2 to TRBJ1-5; D gene unclear. The germline V gene encodes CDR1 SGHTA and CDR2 FQGNSA. The V gene lost 3 bases and the J gene lost 0 bases, with 9 bases spanning the gap. The CDR3 covers 15 residues. The CDR3 nucleotides read TGTGCCAGCAGCTTGGGAGATTATAGCAATCAGCCCCAGCATTTT. Amino acid sequence: CASSLGDYSNQPQHF.

The chain has TRBV6-4 and TRBJ1-5; no firm D call. V was cut by 8 bases and J by 6 bases, with 14 bases left in between. From germline, CDR1 is MRHNA and CDR2 SNTAGT. The length of the CDR3 is 13 residues. The CDR3 spells CASGIIRGQPQHF. The CDR3 DNA sequence: TGTGCCAGCGGTATTATTCGGGGTCAGCCCCAGCATTTT.

The rearrangement links TRBV4-3 to TRBJ2-5; 8 bases map to TRBD1. The CDR3 contains 20 residues. Trimming took 0 bases from V and 1 from J; bases not matched to a gene: 16. CDR1 and CDR2 (germline): LGHNA, YSLEER. The CDR3 nucleotides are TGCGCCAGCAGCCAAGATGCCCCCGGACAGGGTGGTCCCCGCCAAGAGACCCAGTACTTC. Encoded protein: CASSQDAPGQGGPRQETQYF.

V and J are TRBV10-3 and TRBJ2-7; TRBD1 aligns across 10 bases. This CDR3 contains 14 residues. Germline loops: CDR1 ENHRY, CDR2 SYGVKD. V gave up 6 bases and J gave up 7 bases; unmatched junction bases: 9. The CDR3 loop is CAIRTGTGEGEQYF. The DNA of the CDR3 is TGTGCCATCAGAACCGGGACAGGGGAAGGAGAGCAGTACTTC.

J is TRBJ2-7 and V is TRBV5-1, with 11 bases that match TRBD1. Germline loops: CDR1 SGHRS, CDR2 YFSETQ. The junction had 5 bases not matched to a gene; V was cut back by 3 bases and J by 6 bases. The CDR3 length is 14 residues. The CDR3 here is CASSSGTGGIEQYF. Here the CDR3 DNA reads TGCGCCAGCAGCTCCGGGACAGGGGGAATCGAGCAGTACTTC.

This clone counts as medium-sized (0.01 to 0.1%). The V call is TRBV27, the J call TRBJ1-5; TRBD1 agrees at 9 bases. In germline, CDR1 is MNHEY, CDR2 SMNVEV (reference sequence). CDR3 size: 13 residues. Trimming at V came to 6 bases and at J to 6 bases, leaving 3 bases not matched to a gene. The CDR3 DNA reads as TGTGCCAGCAGACCACAGGGGGCTCAGCCCCAGCATTTT. Translating it yields CASRPQGAQPQHF.

This chain joins TRBV11-3 and TRBJ1-2, with D possibly TRBD1 on 6 matching bases. The CDR3 has 13 amino acids. The V gene lost 6 bases and the J gene lost 4 bases, with 12 bases spanning the gap. The germline CDR1 and CDR2 sequences are SGHNT and YENEEA. The DNA for the CDR3 is TGTGCCAGCAGTACCGGGACAACCTATGGCTACACCTTC. It codes for CASSTGTTYGYTF.

The chain employs TRBV5-4 and TRBJ2-1; 14 bases are shared with TRBD2. CDR1 is SGHNT and CDR2 is YYREEE in the germline V gene (reference sequence). V was pared by 5 bases and J by 9 bases, with 7 bases of the junction left unmatched. The CDR3 is 15 amino acids. CDR3 DNA: TGTGCCAGCAGGGAGACTAGCGGGGGGGCCCTTGAGCAGTTCTTC. Residues: CASRETSGGALEQFF. The full variable domain, rest sourced from reference TRBV5-4 and TRBJ2-1, is ETGVTQSPTHLIKTRGQQVTLRCSSQSGHNTVSWYQQALGQGPQFIFQYYREEENGRGNFPPRFSGLQFPNYSSELNVNALELDDSALYLCASRETSGGALEQFFGPGTRLTVL.

At least ten counts were recorded for this clone. This chain joins TRBV4-3 and TRBJ1-4; unclear D gene. Trimming pared 3 bases from V and 3 bases from J, leaving 14 bases between. CDR1 and CDR2 (germline): LGHNA, YSLEER. CDR3 length: 16 amino acids. CDR3 sequence: CASSQGDPTANEKLFF. Here the CDR3 DNA reads TGCGCCAGCAGCCAGGGCGATCCCACGGCTAATGAAAAACTGTTTTTT.

The rearrangement joins TRBV10-3 to TRBJ2-7, with 7 nucleotides matching TRBD1. With V trimmed by 8 bases and J by 2 bases, 3 bases remained unmatched. Germline V gives CDR1 ENHRY, CDR2 SYGVKD. CDR3 length: 12 amino acids. The CDR3: CAIQGVTYEQYF. CDR3 coding DNA: TGTGCCATCCAGGGGGTAACCTACGAGCAGTACTTC.

The genes are TRBV27 and TRBJ2-7, with 14 positions matching TRBD2. CDR1 MNHEY and CDR2 SMNVEV come from the germline V gene (reference sequence). The length of the CDR3 is 16 residues. V gave up 8 bases and J gave up 1 base; unmatched junction bases: 7. The CDR3: CASRGLAGEQSYEQYF. The CDR3 nucleotides read TGTGCCAGCCGGGGACTAGCGGGGGAGCAGTCCTACGAGCAGTACTTC.

V and J are TRBV6-1 and TRBJ2-5; D perhaps matches TRBD1 (5 bases). Trimming removed 6 bases at V and 4 bases at J, with 18 bases between. In germline, CDR1 is MNHNS, CDR2 SASEGT. This CDR3 is 15 amino acids long. CDR3 amino acids: CASRELAGSGETQYF. DNA of the CDR3: TGTGCCAGCAGAGAATTGGCAGGGTCAGGAGAGACCCAGTACTTC.